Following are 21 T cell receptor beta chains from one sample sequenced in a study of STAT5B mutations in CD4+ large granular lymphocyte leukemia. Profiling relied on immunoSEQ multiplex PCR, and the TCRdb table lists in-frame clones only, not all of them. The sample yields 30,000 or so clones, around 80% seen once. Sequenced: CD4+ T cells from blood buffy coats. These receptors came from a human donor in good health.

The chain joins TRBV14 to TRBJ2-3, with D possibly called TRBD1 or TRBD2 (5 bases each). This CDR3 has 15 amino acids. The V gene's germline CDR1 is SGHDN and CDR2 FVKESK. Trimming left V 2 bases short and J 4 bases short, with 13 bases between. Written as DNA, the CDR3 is TGTGCCAGCAGCCAACCCAGGGAGCATCCAGATACGCAGTATTTT. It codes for CASSQPREHPDTQYF.

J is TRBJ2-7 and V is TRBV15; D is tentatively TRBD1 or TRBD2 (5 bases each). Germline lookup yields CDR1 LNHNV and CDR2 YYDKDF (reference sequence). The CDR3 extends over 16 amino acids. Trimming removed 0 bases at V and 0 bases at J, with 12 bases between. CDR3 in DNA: TGTGCCACCAGCAGAGAACTTCTCGGGGCCTCCTACGAGCAGTACTTC. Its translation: CATSRELLGASYEQYF.

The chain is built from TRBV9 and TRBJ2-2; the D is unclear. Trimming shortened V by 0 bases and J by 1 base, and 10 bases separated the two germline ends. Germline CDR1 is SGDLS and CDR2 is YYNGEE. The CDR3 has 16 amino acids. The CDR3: CASSVGAQWNTGELFF. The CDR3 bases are TGTGCCAGCAGCGTAGGGGCACAGTGGAACACCGGGGAGCTGTTTTTT.

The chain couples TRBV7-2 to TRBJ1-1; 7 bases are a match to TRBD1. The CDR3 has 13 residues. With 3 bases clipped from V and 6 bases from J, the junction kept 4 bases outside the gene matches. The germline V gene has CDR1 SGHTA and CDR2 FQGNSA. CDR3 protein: CASSFFTGAEAFF. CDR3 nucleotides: TGTGCCAGCAGCTTTTTCACAGGGGCTGAAGCTTTCTTT.

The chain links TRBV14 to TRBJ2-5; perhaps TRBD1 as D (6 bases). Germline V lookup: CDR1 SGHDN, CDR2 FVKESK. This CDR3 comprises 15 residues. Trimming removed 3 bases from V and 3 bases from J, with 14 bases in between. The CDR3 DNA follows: TGTGCCAGCAGCCATAACCTCAGGGACAAAGAGACCCAGTACTTC. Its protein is CASSHNLRDKETQYF.

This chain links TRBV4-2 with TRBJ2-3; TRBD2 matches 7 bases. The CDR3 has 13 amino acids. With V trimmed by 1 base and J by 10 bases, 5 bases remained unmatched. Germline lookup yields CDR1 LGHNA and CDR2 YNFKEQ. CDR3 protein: CASSQGRESAQYF. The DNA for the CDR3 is TGTGCCAGCAGCCAAGGGCGGGAGAGCGCGCAGTATTTT.

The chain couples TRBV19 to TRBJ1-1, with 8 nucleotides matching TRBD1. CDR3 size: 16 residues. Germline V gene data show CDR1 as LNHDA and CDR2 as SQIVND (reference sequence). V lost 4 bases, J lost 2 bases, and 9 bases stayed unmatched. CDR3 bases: TGTGCCAGTAGTAGGGGACAGGTTGCCCCAAACACTGAAGCTTTCTTT. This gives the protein CASSRGQVAPNTEAFF.

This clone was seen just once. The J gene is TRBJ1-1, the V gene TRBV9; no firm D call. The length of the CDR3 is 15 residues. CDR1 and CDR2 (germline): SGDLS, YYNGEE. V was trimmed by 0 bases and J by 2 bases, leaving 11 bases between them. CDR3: CASSVGPGLNTEAFF. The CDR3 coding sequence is TGTGCCAGCAGCGTAGGCCCCGGGCTTAACACTGAAGCTTTCTTT. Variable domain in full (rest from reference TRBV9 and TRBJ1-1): DSGVTQTPKHLITATGQRVTLRCSPRSGDLSVYWYQQSLDQGLQFLIQYYNGEERAKGNILERFSAQQFPDLHSELNLSSLELGDSALYFCASSVGPGLNTEAFFGQGTRLTVV.

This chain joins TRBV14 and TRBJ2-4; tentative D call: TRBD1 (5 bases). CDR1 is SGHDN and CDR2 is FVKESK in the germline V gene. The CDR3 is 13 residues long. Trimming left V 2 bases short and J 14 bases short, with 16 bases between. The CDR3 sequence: CASSQSRQTAKYF. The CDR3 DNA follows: TGTGCCAGCAGCCAATCCCGACAGACGGCGAAGTACTTC.

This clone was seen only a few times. CDR3 loop: CASSLTLGGGDTEAFF. The CDR3 DNA sequence: TGTGCCAGCAGTTTAACCCTGGGGGGTGGTGACACTGAAGCTTTCTTT. The chain combines TRBV28 with TRBJ1-1; D is perhaps TRBD1 (5 bases). There are 16 residues in the CDR3. V lost 2 bases to trimming and J lost 3 bases, with 16 bases between them. CDR1 is MDHEN, CDR2 SYDVKM, per germline.

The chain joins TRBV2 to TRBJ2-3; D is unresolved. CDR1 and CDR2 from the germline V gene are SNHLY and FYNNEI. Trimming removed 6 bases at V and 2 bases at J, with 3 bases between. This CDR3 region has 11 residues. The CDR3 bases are TGTGCCAGCAGAGACACAGATACGCAGTATTTT. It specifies CASRDTDTQYF. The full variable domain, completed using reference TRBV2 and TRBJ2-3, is EPEVTQTPSHQVTQMGQEVILRCVPISNHLYFYWYRQILGQKVEFLVSFYNNEISEKSEIFDDQFSVERPDGSNFTLKIRSTKLEDSAMYFCASRDTDTQYFGPGTRLTVL.

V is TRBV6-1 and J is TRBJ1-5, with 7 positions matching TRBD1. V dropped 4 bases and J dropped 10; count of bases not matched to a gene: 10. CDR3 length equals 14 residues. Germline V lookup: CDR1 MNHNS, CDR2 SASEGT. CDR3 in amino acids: CASSGAGGGNPQHF. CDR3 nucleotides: TGTGCCAGCAGTGGGGCAGGGGGAGGCAATCCCCAGCATTTT.

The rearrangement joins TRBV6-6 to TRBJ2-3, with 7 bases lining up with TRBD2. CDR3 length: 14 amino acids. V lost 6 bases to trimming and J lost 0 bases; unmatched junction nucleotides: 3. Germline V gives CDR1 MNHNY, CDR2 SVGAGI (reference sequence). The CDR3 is CASRGGVSTDTQYF. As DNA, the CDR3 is TGTGCCAGCAGGGGAGGGGTTAGCACAGATACGCAGTATTTT.

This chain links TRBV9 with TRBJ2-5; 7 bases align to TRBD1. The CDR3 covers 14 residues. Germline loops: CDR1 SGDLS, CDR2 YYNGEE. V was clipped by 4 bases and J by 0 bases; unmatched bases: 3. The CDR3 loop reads CASSWTGNQETQYF. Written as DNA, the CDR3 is TGTGCCAGCAGCTGGACAGGCAACCAAGAGACCCAGTACTTC. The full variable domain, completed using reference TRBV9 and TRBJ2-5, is DSGVTQTPKHLITATGQRVTLRCSPRSGDLSVYWYQQSLDQGLQFLIQYYNGEERAKGNILERFSAQQFPDLHSELNLSSLELGDSALYFCASSWTGNQETQYFGPGTRLLVL.

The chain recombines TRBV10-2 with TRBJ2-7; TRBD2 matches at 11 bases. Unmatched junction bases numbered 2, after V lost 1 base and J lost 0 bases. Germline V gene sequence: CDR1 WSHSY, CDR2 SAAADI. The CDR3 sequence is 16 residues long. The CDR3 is CASSEYTSGSSYEQYF. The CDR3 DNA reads TGCGCCAGCAGTGAGTACACTAGCGGGAGCTCCTACGAGCAGTACTTC.

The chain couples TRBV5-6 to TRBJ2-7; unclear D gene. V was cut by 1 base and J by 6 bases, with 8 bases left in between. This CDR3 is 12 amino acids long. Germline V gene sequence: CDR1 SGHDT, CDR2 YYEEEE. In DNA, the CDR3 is TGTGCCAGCAGCTTGTGGCAGATCGAGCAGTACTTC. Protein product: CASSLWQIEQYF.

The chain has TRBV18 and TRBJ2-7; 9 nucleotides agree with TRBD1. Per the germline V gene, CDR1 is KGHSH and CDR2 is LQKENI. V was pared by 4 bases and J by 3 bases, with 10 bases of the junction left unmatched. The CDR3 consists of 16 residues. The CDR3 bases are TGTGCCAGCTCACTGGGGACAGGGAAACACTTCTACGAGCAGTACTTC. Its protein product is CASSLGTGKHFYEQYF.

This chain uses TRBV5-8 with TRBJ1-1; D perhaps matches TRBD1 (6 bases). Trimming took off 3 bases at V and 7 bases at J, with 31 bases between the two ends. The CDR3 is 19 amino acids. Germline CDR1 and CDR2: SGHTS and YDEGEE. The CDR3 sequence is CASSSPRPTRGQRINEAFF. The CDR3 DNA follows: TGTGCCAGCAGCTCCCCCAGACCTACTAGGGGACAAAGGATTAATGAAGCTTTCTTT. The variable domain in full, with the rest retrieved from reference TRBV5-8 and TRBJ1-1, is EAGVTQSPTHLIKTRGQQATLRCSPISGHTSVYWYQQALGLGLQFLLWYDEGEERNRGNFPPRFSGRQFPNYSSELNVNALELEDSALYLCASSSPRPTRGQRINEAFFGQGTRLTVV.

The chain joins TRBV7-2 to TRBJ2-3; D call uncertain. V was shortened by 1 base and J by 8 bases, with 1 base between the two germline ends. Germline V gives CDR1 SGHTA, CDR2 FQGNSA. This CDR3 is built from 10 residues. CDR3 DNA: TGTGCCAGCAGCTTAGGTACGCAGTATTTT. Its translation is CASSLGTQYF. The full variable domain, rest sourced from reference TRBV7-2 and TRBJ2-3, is GAGVSQSPSNKVTEKGKDVELRCDPISGHTALYWYRQSLGQGLEFLIYFQGNSAPDKSGLPSDRFSAERTGGSVSTLTIQRTQQEDSAVYLCASSLGTQYFGPGTRLTVL.

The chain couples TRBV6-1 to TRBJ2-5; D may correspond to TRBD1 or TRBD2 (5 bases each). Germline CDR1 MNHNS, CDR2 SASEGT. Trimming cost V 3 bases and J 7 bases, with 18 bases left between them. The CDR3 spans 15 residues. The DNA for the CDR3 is TGTGCCAGCAGTGACCGGGACCGACAATGGGGGACCCAGTACTTC. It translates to CASSDRDRQWGTQYF.

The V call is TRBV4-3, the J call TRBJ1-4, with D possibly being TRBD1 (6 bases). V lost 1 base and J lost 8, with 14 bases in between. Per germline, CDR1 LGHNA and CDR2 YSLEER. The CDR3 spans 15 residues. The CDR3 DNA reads TGCGCCAGCAGCCAAGGTCTACAGGGTGGAGAAAAACTGTTTTTT. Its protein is CASSQGLQGGEKLFF.